The 13 T cell receptor beta chains below were found in one sample sequenced in a study of blood T cell repertoires in COVID-19. Using immunoSEQ multiplex PCR, the repertoire was profiled, and TCRdb retains in-frame clones only, with some absent. There are around 260,000 clones in the sample; 91% occur only once, and about 2.5% lies in the top ten. Sequences were obtained from peripheral blood. The receptors here all came from a person aged 18-30 years with COVID-19, enrolled during active disease.

The chain carries TRBV30 and TRBJ2-3; D possibly corresponds to TRBD1 (8 bases). V dropped 8 bases and J dropped 6 bases, with 21 bases sitting between them. Germline CDR1 is GTSNPN and CDR2 is SVGIG (reference sequence). The CDR3 is made up of 14 amino acids. In nucleotides, the CDR3 is TGTGCCGCAGGGGGCGGGGGTGCCACGGATACGCAGTATTTT. This gives the protein CAAGGGGATDTQYF.

This chain joins TRBV7-8 and TRBJ1-6; the D is unclear. The V gene lost 2 bases and the J gene lost 6 bases, with 5 bases spanning the gap. This CDR3 is 13 amino acids long. Per the germline V gene, CDR1 is SGHVS and CDR2 is FQNEAQ. CDR3 in amino acids: CASSLLVNSPLHF. The DNA for the CDR3 is TGTGCCAGCAGCTTACTCGTTAATTCACCCCTCCACTTT.

V is TRBV5-4 and J is TRBJ2-2; 8 bases match TRBD1. The CDR3 loop spans 16 amino acids. The junction had 10 bases not matched to a gene; V was cut back by 2 bases and J by 7 bases. Germline-derived CDR1 and CDR2 are SGHNT and YYREEE (reference sequence). The CDR3 sequence: CASSFGQGSASGELFF. The DNA for the CDR3 is TGTGCCAGCAGCTTCGGACAGGGATCTGCTAGCGGGGAGCTGTTTTTT. Supplemented by reference TRBV5-4 and TRBJ2-2, the full variable domain reads ETGVTQSPTHLIKTRGQQVTLRCSSQSGHNTVSWYQQALGQGPQFIFQYYREEENGRGNFPPRFSGLQFPNYSSELNVNALELDDSALYLCASSFGQGSASGELFFGEGSRLTVL.

The rearrangement uses TRBV15 and TRBJ1-5; tentative D call: TRBD1 (5 bases). The CDR3 contains 14 residues. Germline V gene data show CDR1 as LNHNV and CDR2 as YYDKDF (reference sequence). V was cut by 5 bases and J by 3 bases, with 11 bases left in between. The CDR3: CATSGGGVNQPQHF. The CDR3 DNA reads TGTGCCACCAGCGGCGGGGGGGTCAATCAGCCCCAGCATTTT.

The genes are TRBV13 and TRBJ1-2; D unresolved. The V and J ends lost 5 bases and 6 bases respectively, with 10 bases between them. The CDR3 covers 12 residues. From germline, CDR1 is PRHDT and CDR2 FYEKMQ (reference sequence). The CDR3 spells CASSPPGDGYTF. CDR3 DNA sequence: TGTGCCAGCAGCCCGCCCGGGGATGGCTACACCTTC. The full variable domain, with the rest looked up from reference TRBV13 and TRBJ1-2, is AAGVIQSPRHLIKEKRETATLKCYPIPRHDTVYWYQQGPGQDPQFLISFYEKMQSDKGSIPDRFSAQQFSDYHSELNMSSLELGDSALYFCASSPPGDGYTFGSGTRLTVV.

The CDR3 DNA is TGTGCCAGCAGCCAAGGGACAGGATCTAACTATGGCTACACCTTC. Amino acid sequence: CASSQGTGSNYGYTF. The J gene is TRBJ1-2, the V gene TRBV4-2; 7 bases agree with TRBD1. Germline assignment: CDR1 LGHNA and CDR2 YNFKEQ. The CDR3 spans 15 residues. J lost 0 bases, V lost 1 base, and 2 bases had no gene match.

The chain is built from TRBV10-3 and TRBJ2-7; TRBD1 is a possible D gene (5 bases). The CDR3 is made up of 16 amino acids. CDR1 and CDR2 from the germline V gene are ENHRY and SYGVKD. V was trimmed by 2 bases and J by 3 bases, leaving 17 bases between them. CDR3 DNA: TGTGCCATCAGTGAGAATGGTAGGGGCGGCCTCTACGAGCAGTACTTC. Protein: CAISENGRGGLYEQYF.

This sequence joins TRBV16 and TRBJ1-5; no definite D call. The germline CDR1 and CDR2 sequences are KGHSY and FQNENV. This CDR3 has 14 residues. V lost 2 bases to trimming and J lost 2 bases, with 7 bases between them. In nucleotides, the CDR3 is TGTGCCAGCAGCCAAGGTCAGGGCAATCAGCCCCAGCATTTT. Translating it yields CASSQGQGNQPQHF.

This clone was detected once. J is TRBJ2-7 and V is TRBV4-1; D may be TRBD1 (6 bases). This CDR3 spans 14 amino acids. Germline-derived CDR1 and CDR2 are MGHRA and YSYEKL. V was clipped by 4 bases and J by 3 bases, with 13 bases between them. The CDR3: CASSPRDTDYEQYF. The CDR3 nucleotides read TGCGCCAGCAGCCCTCGGGACACGGACTACGAGCAGTACTTC.

The chain combines TRBV9 with TRBJ2-3, with D possibly TRBD1 on 5 matching bases. The V end was cut by 6 bases, the J end by 5 bases, with 13 bases between. In germline, CDR1 is SGDLS, CDR2 YYNGEE. The CDR3 sequence is 13 residues long. The CDR3 spells CASKGAIGDTQYF. CDR3 in DNA: TGTGCCAGCAAAGGGGCGATCGGAGATACGCAGTATTTT.

CDR3 in DNA: TGCAGCGAGCGACAGGGTGGGGAGACCCAGTACTTC. It translates to CSERQGGETQYF. The V call is TRBV29-1, the J call TRBJ2-5; 7 positions match TRBD1. This CDR3 is 12 amino acids long. Germline-derived CDR1 and CDR2 are SQVTM and ANQGSEA. With 7 bases clipped from V and 5 bases from J, the junction kept 7 bases outside the gene matches.

J is TRBJ2-1 and V is TRBV15; unclear D gene. Per germline, CDR1 LNHNV and CDR2 YYDKDF (reference sequence). This CDR3 region has 14 residues. V was clipped by 1 base and J by 3 bases, with 7 bases between them. The CDR3 bases are TGTGCCACCAGCAGAGCCCTAGTCTACAATGAGCAGTTCTTC. Protein product: CATSRALVYNEQFF.

This rearrangement joins TRBV6-5 to TRBJ1-2; D remains unclear. The germline V and J ends were trimmed by 7 bases and 0 bases, with 12 bases remaining between them. CDR1 is MNHEY, CDR2 SVGAGI, per germline. The CDR3 extends over 14 amino acids. CDR3 residues: CASTRGLANYGYTF. The CDR3 DNA sequence: TGTGCCAGCACCCGCGGACTAGCTAACTATGGCTACACCTTC.